The 18 T cell receptor beta chains below come from one sample, sequenced in a study of tumor-infiltrating lymphocytes in primary liver carcinoma. Between roughly 17 and 33 mg of unsorted bulk tissue served as the source from which RNA and DNA were co-extracted. Synthesis of TCR beta cDNA was carried out from 450 to 500 ng total RNA with a constant-region primer. For TCR beta, libraries were produced by three nested multiplex PCR rounds using slightly modified ARM-PCR. For around 9 cycles apiece, the opening two PCR rounds ran with TRBV1-TRBV30 forward primers and a C-beta reverse primer. One entry per CDR3 protein results from TCRdb running MiXCR on the multiplex PCR reads. The table records 100,000 to 150,000 distinct CDR3 sequences, roughly three fifths of them present only once. Sequenced material: liver tumor tissue from sampling region 3. The subset was: tumor region T3, left-lateral pole. Every receptor here comes from a woman aged 55-69 years with primary liver carcinoma and hepatitis B virus infection.

Comment on this clonotype: This likely comes from a read error, as the CDR3 has no conserved phenylalanine or tryptophan at its end. J is TRBJ1-1 and V is TRBV5-8; maybe TRBD1 (5 bases). Trimming pared 5 bases from V and 0 bases from J, leaving 11 bases between. CDR3 length equals 14 residues. Germline values: CDR1 SGHTS, CDR2 YDEGEE. CDR3 sequence reads: CASRRAGLNTEAFC. The CDR3 nucleotides are TGTGCCAGCAGGCGGGCGGGGCTGAACACTGAAGCTTTCTGT.

On this clonotype itself: The germline gene is not matched at one end of the junction; a read error may be the cause. CDR3 DNA: TGTGCCAGCGCAACATTCCATAGCAATCAGCTCCAGCATTTT. Translating gives CASATFHSNQLQHF. V usage is TRBV12-3 or TRBV12-4 and J usage is TRBJ1-5; D is uncertain. This CDR3 comprises 14 residues.

Concerning this clonotype: One end of the junction does not line up with germline, which may come from a read error. The gene calls are TRBV11-2 and TRBJ2-1; D is ambiguous. Germline-derived CDR1 and CDR2 are SGHAT and FQNNGV. This CDR3 contains 12 residues. In DNA form, the CDR3 reads TGTGCCAGCAGCTTAATGAACGAGAAGCAATTCTTC. Protein product: CASSLMNEKQFF.

This clonotype was counted many times. This chain uses TRBV14 with TRBJ1-1; TRBD1 aligns across 7 bases. The germline V gene encodes CDR1 SGHDN and CDR2 FVKESK. The V segment lost 0 bases and the J segment 1 base; nucleotides outside the gene matches: 2. This CDR3 is 15 amino acids long. The CDR3 DNA is TGTGCCAGCAGCCAAGATCGGACAGGGAACACTGAAGCTTTCTTT. Protein: CASSQDRTGNTEAFF.

The sample holds one count of this clonotype. The chain joins TRBV7-2 to TRBJ1-1; TRBD1 might be the D (5 bases). The CDR3 contains 15 residues. Germline-derived CDR1 and CDR2 are SGHTA and FQGNSA. V dropped 1 base and J dropped 3 bases, with 12 bases sitting between them. The CDR3 DNA reads as TGTGCCAGCAGCTTAGATCCAGGGTCGGACACTGAAGCTTTCTTT. This encodes CASSLDPGSDTEAFF.

This clonotype was recorded at least ten times. Given the absence of the conserved phenylalanine or tryptophan at the CDR3 end, a read error is likely. This chain links TRBV6-5 with TRBJ1-6; D is unresolved. Germline CDR1 MNHEY, CDR2 SVGAGI. The CDR3 consists of 14 residues. V shed 2 bases and J shed 6 bases, with 8 bases lying between them. This chain's CDR3 is CASSYDTANSPLHS. In nucleotides, the CDR3 is TGTGCCAGCAGTTACGATACGGCTAATTCACCCCTCCACTCT.

This clonotype occurred a few times. Given a much more abundant clone one base away, this may be a read error. This chain joins TRBV10-3 and TRBJ1-5, with D perhaps matching TRBD1 (6 bases). The germline gives CDR1 ENHRY, CDR2 SYGVKD. The CDR3 is 15 residues long. The CDR3 region has the DNA TGTGTCATCAGTGAGTCTTTACAGGGCGGTCAGCCCCAGCATTTT. Its translation: CVISESLQGGQPQHF.

In its sample, this clonotype was seen many times. V usage is TRBV12-3 or TRBV12-4 and J usage is TRBJ2-3, with 7 positions matching TRBD1. V dropped 4 bases and J dropped 4; count of bases not matched to a gene: 5. The CDR3 covers 14 residues. CDR3 sequence reads: CASSSRGQPDTQYF. DNA of the CDR3: TGTGCCAGCAGTTCTCGGGGACAGCCAGATACGCAGTATTTT.

The chain uses TRBV11-2 and TRBJ2-5, with D tentatively TRBD2 (6 bases). This CDR3 region has 14 residues. In germline, CDR1 is SGHAT, CDR2 FQNNGV. The CDR3 spells CVNSSIGGIETQYF. CDR3 DNA: TGTGTCAACAGCTCCATCGGCGGGATAGAGACCCAGTACTTC.

V gene TRBV11-3 combines with J gene TRBJ2-3; 8 positions match TRBD2. The CDR3 covers 15 residues. The J segment lost 2 bases and the V segment lost 10 bases, leaving 11 bases of the junction unmatched. Germline CDR1 and CDR2: SGHNT and YENEEA. The CDR3 nucleotides are TGTGCCATCAGTTCTCTGACTAGCGACACAGATACGCAGTATTTT. Translating it yields CAISSLTSDTDTQYF.

To note about this clonotype: Relative to the germline gene, one junction end is altered; a read error may explain this. The V and J genes are TRBV11-2 and TRBJ2-3, with D perhaps matching TRBD1 (5 bases). The CDR3 sequence is 15 residues long. Germline V gene sequence: CDR1 SGHAT, CDR2 FQNNGV. CDR3 DNA sequence: TGTGCCAGCAGGCCTACAGGATCGTCGGCAGATATGCAGTATTTT. Residues: CASRPTGSSADMQYF.

This clonotype is labeled large. The J gene is TRBJ2-3, the V gene TRBV11-2, with D perhaps matching TRBD2 (5 bases). The CDR3 length is 17 residues. The V gene lost 1 base and the J gene lost 0 bases, with 14 bases spanning the gap. In germline, CDR1 is SGHAT, CDR2 FQNNGV. CDR3 nucleotide sequence: TGTGCCAGCAGCTTAGCAATGGGGAGAAGGAGCACAGATACGCAGTATTTT. Its translation is CASSLAMGRRSTDTQYF.

As regards this clonotype: One base away lies a much larger clone, so this may be a sequencing read error. V is TRBV28 and J is TRBJ2-2; D remains unclear. CDR1 and CDR2 from the germline V gene are MDHEN and SYDVKM. V was cut by 3 bases and J by 6 bases, with 8 bases left in between. The length of the CDR3 is 13 residues. The CDR3 DNA is TGTGCCAGCAGTTTGAGGTTGCCCGGGGAGCTGTTTTTT. Residues: CASSLRLPGELFF. The full variable domain, its missing parts supplied by reference TRBV28 and TRBJ2-2, is DVKVTQSSRYLVKRTGEKVFLECVQDMDHENMFWYRQDPGLGLRLIYFSYDVKMKEKGDIPEGYSVSREKKERFSLILESASTNQTSMYLCASSLRLPGELFFGEGSRLTVL.

Points on this clonotype: One junction end does not reproduce the germline sequence, and a read error may be involved. V is TRBV11-2 and J is TRBJ2-1, with unresolved D. The germline gives CDR1 SGHAT, CDR2 FQNNGV. The CDR3 contains 13 residues. The CDR3 DNA reads TGTGCCAACAGCTCAGAATTATACAATGAGCAGTTCTTC. Translation gives CANSSELYNEQFF.

Regarding this clonotype: A read error may produce the germline difference seen at one junction end. The rearrangement links TRBV5-4 to TRBJ2-7, with D maybe TRBD2 (6 bases). CDR1 SGHNT and CDR2 YYREEE come from the germline V gene (reference sequence). This CDR3 spans 14 amino acids. The CDR3 DNA sequence: TGTGCCAGCAGCCGGCCGGGGGTTACCTACGAGCGGTACTTC. Translation: CASSRPGVTYERYF.

This chain connects TRBV7-8 to TRBJ2-5, with D possibly TRBD1 on 6 matching bases. This CDR3 spans 15 amino acids. Germline CDR1 and CDR2: SGHVS and FQNEAQ. Between the trimmed V and J ends, which lost 6 bases and 2 bases, there was a span of 16 bases. CDR3: CASSFHGQRQETQYF. In nucleotides, the CDR3 is TGTGCCAGCAGTTTTCATGGACAGAGACAAGAGACCCAGTACTTC.

This clonotype turned up a few times. This chain joins TRBV28 and TRBJ2-7, with TRBD1 matching 9 bases. The CDR3 spans 14 residues. The junction had 9 bases not matched to a gene; V was cut back by 6 bases and J by 6 bases. The germline V gene has CDR1 MDHEN and CDR2 SYDVKM. This CDR3 reads CASSGTGYTSEQYF. For the CDR3, the DNA is TGTGCCAGCAGCGGGACAGGGTATACCTCCGAGCAGTACTTC.

In the case of this clonotype: The germline gene is not matched at one end of the junction; a read error may be the cause. The chain has TRBV10-3 and TRBJ2-5; possible D gene TRBD2, 5 bases. CDR3 size: 14 residues. CDR1 ENHRY and CDR2 SYGVKD come from the germline V gene. The CDR3 nucleotides read TGTGCCATCAGTCTTACCGGGAAGGGTGAGATCCAGTGCTTC. Translated: CAISLTGKGEIQCF.